The T cell receptor beta chain described here comes from a study of T cell clonotyping in hematopoietic cell transplantation. Details on this clone: Its antigen remains unknown.

Some clones are missing from TCRdb's copy, which holds only in-frame ones; the method was immunoSEQ multiplex PCR. Of about 13,000 clones in the sample, roughly 90% were seen once. General observations from the study: After transplant, recipient diversity fell while pathologically expanded clonotypes grew through day 180. Cells were unsorted, so CD4 and CD8 contributions were not separated.

The CDR3 is 16 residues long. The germline CDR1 and CDR2 sequences are SQVTM and ANQGSEA. V gave up 7 bases and J gave up 0 bases; unmatched junction bases: 9. The sequence came from a female patient in her fifties or sixties who had an allogeneic stem cell transplant from an unrelated donor, so the T cells may come from the graft donor. Some clones in this sample may be carry-over from other donors' samples. The sample consisted of PBMCs, taken 100 days after allogeneic stem cell transplant. The V call is TRBV29-1, the J call TRBJ1-1, with 12 positions matching TRBD1. The CDR3 DNA reads TGCAGCGCTTCATCCGGGACAGGGGGCCTGAACACTGAAGCTTTCTTT. Translated, it gives CSASSGTGGLNTEAFF. The variable domain in full, completed from reference TRBV29-1 and TRBJ1-1, reads SAVISQKPSRDICQRGTSLTIQCQVDSQVTMMFWYRQQPGQSLTLIATANQGSEATYESGFVIDKFPISRPNLTFSTLTVSNMSPEDSSIYLCSASSGTGGLNTEAFFGQGTRLTVV.